Only a few counts were recorded for the clone carrying this T cell receptor beta chain. Its antigen is unidentified. The data derive from a study of T cells in Graves' hyperthyroidism and ophthalmopathy. Study results and caveats: The blood repertoire included most of the expanded thyroid clonotypes above 0.001.

Germline CDR1 is SQVTM and CDR2 is ANQGSEA. Trimming removed 4 bases from V and 5 bases from J, with 11 bases in between. This CDR3 comprises 12 residues. The authors deemed Graves' hyperthyroidism stable absent ophthalmopathy progression within 18 months. Reasons for excluding patients were uncontrolled infection, other autoimmune disease, pregnancy or lactation. 9.5 to 10 ml fresh peripheral blood yielded the PBMCs. TCR beta CDR3 region amplification was performed from RNA transcripts. The TCR CDR3 first-round RT-PCR relied on the HTBI primer set. TCRdb called the multiplex PCR reads again in MiXCR, with one record for every CDR3 protein. The sample lists 500,000 to 700,000 distinct CDR3 sequences, over 15% occurring once.

This rearrangement joins TRBV29-1 to TRBJ2-5; D is undetermined. The receptor's source is a woman aged 18 to 35 with Graves' hyperthyroidism. The specimen sequenced was blood. In nucleotides, the CDR3 is TGCAGCGTTGCGGGCCCCCAGGAGACCCAGTACTTC. Its protein is CSVAGPQETQYF. Full variable domain (outside the CDR3, taken from reference TRBV29-1 and TRBJ2-5): SAVISQKPSRDICQRGTSLTIQCQVDSQVTMMFWYRQQPGQSLTLIATANQGSEATYESGFVIDKFPISRPNLTFSTLTVSNMSPEDSSIYLCSVAGPQETQYFGPGTRLLVL.